This TCR beta chain originates from a study of cytomegalovirus exposure and HLA in healthy donors. The study's findings and limits: Across donors, most TCRs were seen rarely, yet some public ones were widespread. In vitro work confirmed that a few CMV-associated chains recognize CMV antigens.

CDR3 length equals 14 residues. The V gene end was trimmed by 5 bases and the J gene end by 3 bases; junction bases not matched to a gene: 2. Germline V CDR1 and CDR2: LNHDA, SQIVND (reference sequence). Vbeta (60) and Jbeta (13) primers were used in the PCR. Using immunoSEQ multiplex PCR, the repertoire was profiled, and TCRdb retains in-frame clones only, with some absent. The data hold about 110,000 clones, with 81% observed a single time. About this clone: No antigen is known for it.

This rearrangement joins TRBV19 to TRBJ1-5; 9 bases match TRBD1. Sequencing was carried out using PBMCs. The sequence was collected from a woman in her 30s in good health and CMV-seronegative. The CDR3 DNA is TGTGCCAGTAGTGGGGACAGGGCCAATCAGCCCCAGCATTTT. It encodes CASSGDRANQPQHF.